This T cell receptor (beta chain) was retrieved from a study of T cell repertoires in cytomegalovirus infection. Study context: Evidence of both CMV infection and a matching HLA type came from public TCR beta signatures. General study points: Carriers of CMV plus the relevant HLA were identified by cumulative public TCR beta family frequency. HLA-C-restricted CMV clonotypes gave the most frequent clonotype in two of eight donors.

This clonotype showed up just a few times. Its specificity is not known. The V end lost 7 bases, the J end lost 6 bases, and 19 bases lay between the germline ends. Germline CDR1 and CDR2: LNHDA and SQIVND (reference sequence). CDR3 length equals 15 residues. TCRdb fed the reads into MiXCR, producing one record per CDR3 protein. This sample has roughly 150,000 distinct CDR3 sequences, with around a quarter found just once. The source material was PBMCs. The chain combines TRBV19 with TRBJ1-5, with D possibly being TRBD1 (5 bases). The clonotype comes from a human donor in good health (CMV status not recorded). Some clones in this sample may be carry-over from other donors' samples. CDR3 in amino acids: CASTFFGATGQPQHF. DNA for the CDR3: TGTGCCAGTACTTTCTTTGGGGCTACAGGTCAGCCCCAGCATTTT.